Following are 2 T cell receptor beta chains from one sample sequenced in a study of radiotherapy plus CTLA-4 blockade in lung cancer. TCRdb's copy holds only in-frame clones and misses some; the assay was immunoSEQ multiplex PCR. The repertoire holds roughly 58,000 clones, with 70% to 85% as singletons. Sample: peripheral blood, taken from a patient treated with radiotherapy plus ipilimumab. These TCRs come from a human donor with non-small cell lung cancer whose response to radiotherapy plus ipilimumab could not be evaluated.

CDR3 protein: CASSRQGMIYEQYF. Here the CDR3 DNA reads TGTGCCAGCAGCCGACAGGGTATGATCTACGAGCAGTACTTC. V usage is TRBV27 and J usage is TRBJ2-7, with 7 bases fitting TRBD1. Looked up from germline, CDR1 is MNHEY and CDR2 is SMNVEV (reference sequence). V gave up 6 bases and J gave up 3 bases; unmatched junction bases: 8. The length of the CDR3 is 14 residues.

The chain uses TRBV6-5 and TRBJ2-3; D call uncertain. Trimming removed 6 bases from V and 1 base from J, with 11 bases in between. Germline CDR1 MNHEY, CDR2 SVGAGI. CDR3 length: 14 residues. The CDR3 bases are TGTGCCAGCAGCCGTTGGGCAGGCACAGATACGCAGTATTTT. The encoded protein is CASSRWAGTDTQYF.